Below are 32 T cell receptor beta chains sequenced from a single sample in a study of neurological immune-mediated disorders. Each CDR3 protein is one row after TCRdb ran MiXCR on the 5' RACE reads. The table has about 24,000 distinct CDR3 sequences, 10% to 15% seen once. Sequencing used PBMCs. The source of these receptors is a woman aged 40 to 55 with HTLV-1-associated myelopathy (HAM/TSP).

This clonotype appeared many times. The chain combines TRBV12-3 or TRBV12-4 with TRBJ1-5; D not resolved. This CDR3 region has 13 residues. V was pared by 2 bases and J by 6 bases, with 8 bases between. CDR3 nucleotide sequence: TGTGCCAGCAGTTTAACGGAGATTCAGCCCCAGCATTTT. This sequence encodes CASSLTEIQPQHF.

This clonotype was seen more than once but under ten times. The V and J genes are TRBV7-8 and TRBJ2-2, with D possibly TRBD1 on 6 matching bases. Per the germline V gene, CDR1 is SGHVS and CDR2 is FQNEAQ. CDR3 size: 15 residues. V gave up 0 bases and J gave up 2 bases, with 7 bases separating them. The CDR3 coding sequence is TGTGCCAGCAGCTTAGCGGGGGCTAACACCGGGGAGCTGTTTTTT. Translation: CASSLAGANTGELFF. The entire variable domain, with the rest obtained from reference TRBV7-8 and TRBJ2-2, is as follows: GAGVSQSPRYKVAKRGQDVALRCDPISGHVSLFWYQQALGQGPEFLTYFQNEAQLDKSGLPSDRFFAERPEGSVSTLKIQRTQQEDSAVYLCASSLAGANTGELFFGEGSRLTVL.

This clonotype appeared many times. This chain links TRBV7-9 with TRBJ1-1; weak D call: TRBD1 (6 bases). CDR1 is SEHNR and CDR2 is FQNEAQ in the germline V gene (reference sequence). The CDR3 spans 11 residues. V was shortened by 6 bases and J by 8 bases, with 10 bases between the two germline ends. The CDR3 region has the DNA TGTGCCAGCAGGCGACAGGCGGAAGCTTTCTTT. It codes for CASRRQAEAFF.

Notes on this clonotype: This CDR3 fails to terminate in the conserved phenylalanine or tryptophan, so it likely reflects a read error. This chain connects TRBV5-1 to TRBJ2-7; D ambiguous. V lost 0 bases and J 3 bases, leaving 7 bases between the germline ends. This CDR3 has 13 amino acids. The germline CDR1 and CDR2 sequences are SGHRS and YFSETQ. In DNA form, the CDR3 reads TGCGCCAGCAGCTTGGTGGGGTACTACGAGCAGTACATC. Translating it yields CASSLVGYYEQYI.

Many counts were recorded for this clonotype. The CDR3 sequence is CASSTTGTGTEAFF. CDR3 nucleotides: TGTGCCAGCTCAACTACCGGGACAGGCACTGAAGCTTTCTTT. The chain carries TRBV18 and TRBJ1-1, with 8 bases fitting TRBD1. The V gene end was trimmed by 5 bases and the J gene end by 4 bases; junction bases not matched to a gene: 6. Germline V CDR1 and CDR2: KGHSH, LQKENI. This CDR3 region has 14 residues.

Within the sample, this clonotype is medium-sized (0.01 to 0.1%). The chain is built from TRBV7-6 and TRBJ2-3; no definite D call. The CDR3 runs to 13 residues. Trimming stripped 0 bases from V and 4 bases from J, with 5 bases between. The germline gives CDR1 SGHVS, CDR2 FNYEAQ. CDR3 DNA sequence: TGTGCCAGCAGCTTAGCCGAATCAGATACGCAGTATTTT. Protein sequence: CASSLAESDTQYF.

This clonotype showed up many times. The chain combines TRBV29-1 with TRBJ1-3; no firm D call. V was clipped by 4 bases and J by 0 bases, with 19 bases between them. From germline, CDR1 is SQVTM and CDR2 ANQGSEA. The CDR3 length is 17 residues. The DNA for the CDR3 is TGCAGCGTTGTCGACGATATTAAATCCTCCTCTGGAAACACCATATATTTT. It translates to CSVVDDIKSSSGNTIYF.

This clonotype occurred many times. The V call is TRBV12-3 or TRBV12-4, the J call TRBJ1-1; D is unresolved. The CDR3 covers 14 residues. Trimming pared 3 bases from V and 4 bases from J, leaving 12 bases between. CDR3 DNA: TGTGCCAGCAGTTTCGGACCTACCGGCACTGAAGCTTTCTTT. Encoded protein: CASSFGPTGTEAFF.

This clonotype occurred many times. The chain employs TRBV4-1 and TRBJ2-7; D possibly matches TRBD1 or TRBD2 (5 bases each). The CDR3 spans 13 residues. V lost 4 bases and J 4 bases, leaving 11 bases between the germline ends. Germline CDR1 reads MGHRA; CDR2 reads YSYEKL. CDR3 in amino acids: CASSPPGRYEQYF. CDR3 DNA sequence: TGCGCCAGCAGCCCACCGGGGCGGTACGAGCAGTACTTC.

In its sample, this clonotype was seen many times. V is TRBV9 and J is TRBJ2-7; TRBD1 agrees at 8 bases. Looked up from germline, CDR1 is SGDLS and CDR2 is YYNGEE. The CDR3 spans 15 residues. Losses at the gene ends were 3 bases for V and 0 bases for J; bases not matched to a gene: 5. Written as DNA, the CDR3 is TGTGCCAGCAGCGCGGGACAGGCGAGCTCCTACGAGCAGTACTTC. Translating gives CASSAGQASSYEQYF.

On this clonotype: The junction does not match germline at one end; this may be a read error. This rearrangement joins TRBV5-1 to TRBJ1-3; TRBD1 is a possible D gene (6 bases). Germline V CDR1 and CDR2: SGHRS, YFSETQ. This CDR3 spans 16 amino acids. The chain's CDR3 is CASSPKTGSSGSTIYF. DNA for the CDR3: TGCGCCAGCAGCCCGAAGACAGGCTCCTCTGGAAGCACCATATATTTT.

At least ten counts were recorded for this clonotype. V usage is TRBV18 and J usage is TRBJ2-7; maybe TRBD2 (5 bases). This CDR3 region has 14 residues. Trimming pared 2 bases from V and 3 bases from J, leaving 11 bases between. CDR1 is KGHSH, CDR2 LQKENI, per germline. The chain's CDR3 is CASSPEGRHYEQYF. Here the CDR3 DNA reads TGTGCCAGCTCACCAGAGGGCAGACACTACGAGCAGTACTTC.

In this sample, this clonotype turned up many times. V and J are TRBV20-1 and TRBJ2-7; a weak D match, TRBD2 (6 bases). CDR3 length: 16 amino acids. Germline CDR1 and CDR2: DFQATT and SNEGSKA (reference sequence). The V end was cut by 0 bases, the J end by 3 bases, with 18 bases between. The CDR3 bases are TGCAGTGCTAGAGATCCGGGCGGGGTGGGGAACTACGAGCAGTACTTC. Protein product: CSARDPGGVGNYEQYF.

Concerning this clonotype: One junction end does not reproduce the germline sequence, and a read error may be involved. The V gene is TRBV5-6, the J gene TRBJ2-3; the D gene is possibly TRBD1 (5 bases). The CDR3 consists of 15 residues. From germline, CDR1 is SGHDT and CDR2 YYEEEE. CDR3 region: CSSSLVVGRSDTQYF. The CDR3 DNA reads TGTTCCAGCAGCTTGGTTGTGGGGCGGTCAGATACGCAGTATTTT. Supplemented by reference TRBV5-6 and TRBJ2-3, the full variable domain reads DAGVTQSPTHLIKTRGQQVTLRCSPKSGHDTVSWYQQALGQGPQFIFQYYEEEERQRGNFPDRFSGHQFPNYSSELNVNALLLGDSALYLCSSSLVVGRSDTQYFGPGTRLTVL.

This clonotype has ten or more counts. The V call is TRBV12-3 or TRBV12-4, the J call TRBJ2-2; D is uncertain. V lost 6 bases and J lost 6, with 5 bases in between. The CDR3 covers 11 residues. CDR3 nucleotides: TGTGCCAGCAGCGTTTCCGGGGAGCTGTTTTTT. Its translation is CASSVSGELFF.

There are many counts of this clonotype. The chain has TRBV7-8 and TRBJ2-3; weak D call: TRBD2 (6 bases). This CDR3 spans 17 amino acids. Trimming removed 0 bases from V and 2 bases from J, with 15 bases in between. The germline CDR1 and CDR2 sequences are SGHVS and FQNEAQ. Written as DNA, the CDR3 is TGTGCCAGCAGCTTAGCGAGACTAGTGGGCCTCACAGATACGCAGTATTTT. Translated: CASSLARLVGLTDTQYF.

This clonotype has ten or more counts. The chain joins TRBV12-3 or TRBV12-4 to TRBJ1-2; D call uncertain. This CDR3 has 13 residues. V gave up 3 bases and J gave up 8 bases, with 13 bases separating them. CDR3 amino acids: CASSLRHSDGYTF. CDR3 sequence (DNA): TGTGCCAGCAGTTTGAGGCACTCGGACGGCTACACCTTC.

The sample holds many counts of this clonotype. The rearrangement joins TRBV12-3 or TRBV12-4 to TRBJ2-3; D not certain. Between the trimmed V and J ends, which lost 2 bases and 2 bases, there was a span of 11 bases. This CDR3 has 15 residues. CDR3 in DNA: TGTGCCAGCAGTTTATCCGGCAGATCCACAGATACGCAGTATTTT. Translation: CASSLSGRSTDTQYF.

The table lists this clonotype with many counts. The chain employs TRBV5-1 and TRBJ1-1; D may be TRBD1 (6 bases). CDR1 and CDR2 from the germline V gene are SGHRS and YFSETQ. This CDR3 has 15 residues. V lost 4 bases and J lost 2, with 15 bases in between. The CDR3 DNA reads TGCGCCAGCAGCGGAGGGGGTTATGGAAACACTGAAGCTTTCTTT. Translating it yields CASSGGGYGNTEAFF.

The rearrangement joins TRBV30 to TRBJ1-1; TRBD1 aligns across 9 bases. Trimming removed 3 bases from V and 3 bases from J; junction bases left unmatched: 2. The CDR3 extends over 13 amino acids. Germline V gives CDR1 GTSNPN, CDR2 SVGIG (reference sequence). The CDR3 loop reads CAWRRDRDTEAFF. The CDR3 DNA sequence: TGTGCCTGGAGGCGGGACAGGGACACTGAAGCTTTCTTT.

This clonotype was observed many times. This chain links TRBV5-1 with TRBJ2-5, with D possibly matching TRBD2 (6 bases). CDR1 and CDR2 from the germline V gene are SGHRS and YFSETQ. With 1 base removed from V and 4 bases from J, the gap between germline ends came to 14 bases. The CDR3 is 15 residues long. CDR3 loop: CASSLTQGAGETQYF. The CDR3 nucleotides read TGCGCCAGCAGCTTGACGCAGGGAGCGGGAGAGACCCAGTACTTC. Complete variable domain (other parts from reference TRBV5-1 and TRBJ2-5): KAGVTQTPRYLIKTRGQQVTLSCSPISGHRSVSWYQQTPGQGLQFLFEYFSETQRNKGNFPGRFSGRQFSNSRSEMNVSTLELGDSALYLCASSLTQGAGETQYFGPGTRLLVL.

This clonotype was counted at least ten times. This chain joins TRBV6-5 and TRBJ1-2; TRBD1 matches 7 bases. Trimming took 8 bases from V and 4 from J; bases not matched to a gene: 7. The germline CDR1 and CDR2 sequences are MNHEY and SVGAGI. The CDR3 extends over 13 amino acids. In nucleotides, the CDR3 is TGTGCCAGCCTGGGACAGCGAGCCTATGGCTACACCTTC. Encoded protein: CASLGQRAYGYTF.

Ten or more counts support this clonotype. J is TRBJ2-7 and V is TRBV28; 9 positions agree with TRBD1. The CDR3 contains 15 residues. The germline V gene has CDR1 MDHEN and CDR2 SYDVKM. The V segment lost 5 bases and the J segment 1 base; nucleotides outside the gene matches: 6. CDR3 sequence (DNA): TGTGCCAGCAGTCCTAGGGGGACAGGGTCCTACGAGCAGTACTTC. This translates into CASSPRGTGSYEQYF.

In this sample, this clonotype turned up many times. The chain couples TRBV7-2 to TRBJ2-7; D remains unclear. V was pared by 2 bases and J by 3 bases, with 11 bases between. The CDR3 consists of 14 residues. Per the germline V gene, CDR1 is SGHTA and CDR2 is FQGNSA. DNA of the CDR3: TGTGCCAGCAGCTTATTGGGCGGCTACTACGAGCAGTACTTC. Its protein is CASSLLGGYYEQYF.

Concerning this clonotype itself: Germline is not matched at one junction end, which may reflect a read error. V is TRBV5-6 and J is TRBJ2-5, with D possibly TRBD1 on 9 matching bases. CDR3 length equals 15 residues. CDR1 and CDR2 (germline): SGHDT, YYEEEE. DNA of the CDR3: TGTGCCAGTAGCTCCGGGGGGGGGACAGGGGAGACCCAGTACTTC. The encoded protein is CASSSGGGTGETQYF. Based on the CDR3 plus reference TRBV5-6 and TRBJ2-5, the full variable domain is DAGVTQSPTHLIKTRGQQVTLRCSPKSGHDTVSWYQQALGQGPQFIFQYYEEEERQRGNFPDRFSGHQFPNYSSELNVNALLLGDSALYLCASSSGGGTGETQYFGPGTRLLVL.

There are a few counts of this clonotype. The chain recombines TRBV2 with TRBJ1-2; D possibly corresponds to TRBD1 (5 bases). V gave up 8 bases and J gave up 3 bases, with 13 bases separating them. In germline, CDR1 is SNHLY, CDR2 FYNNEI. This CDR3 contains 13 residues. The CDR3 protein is CASGAGLHYGYTF. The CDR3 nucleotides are TGTGCCAGCGGAGCAGGGCTGCACTATGGCTACACCTTC.

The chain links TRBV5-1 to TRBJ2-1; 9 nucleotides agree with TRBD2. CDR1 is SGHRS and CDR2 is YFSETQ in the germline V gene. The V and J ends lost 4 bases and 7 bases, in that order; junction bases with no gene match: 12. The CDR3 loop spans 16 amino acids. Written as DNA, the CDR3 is TGCGCCAGCAGCACGGACGGCGGGAGGGCCCCGAATGAGCAGTTCTTC. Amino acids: CASSTDGGRAPNEQFF.

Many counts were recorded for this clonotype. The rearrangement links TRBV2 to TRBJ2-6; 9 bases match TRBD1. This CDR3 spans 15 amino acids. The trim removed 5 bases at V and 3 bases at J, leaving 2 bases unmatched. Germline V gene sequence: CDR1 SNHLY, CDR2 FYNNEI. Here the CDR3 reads CASSHRGHGANVLTF. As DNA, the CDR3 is TGTGCCAGCAGTCACAGGGGGCATGGGGCCAACGTCCTGACTTTC.

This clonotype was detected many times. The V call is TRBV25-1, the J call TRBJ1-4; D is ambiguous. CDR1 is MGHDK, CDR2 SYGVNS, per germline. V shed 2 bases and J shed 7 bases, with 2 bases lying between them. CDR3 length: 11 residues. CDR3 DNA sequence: TGTGCCAGCAGTGAAAGTGAAAAACTGTTTTTT. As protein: CASSESEKLFF.

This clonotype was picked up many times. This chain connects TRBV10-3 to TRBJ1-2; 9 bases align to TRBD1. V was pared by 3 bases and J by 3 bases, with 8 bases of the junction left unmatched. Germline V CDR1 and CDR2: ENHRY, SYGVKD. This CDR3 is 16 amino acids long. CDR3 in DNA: TGTGCCATCAGTGATGTTCAGGGACAGGGATACTATGGCTACACCTTC. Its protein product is CAISDVQGQGYYGYTF.

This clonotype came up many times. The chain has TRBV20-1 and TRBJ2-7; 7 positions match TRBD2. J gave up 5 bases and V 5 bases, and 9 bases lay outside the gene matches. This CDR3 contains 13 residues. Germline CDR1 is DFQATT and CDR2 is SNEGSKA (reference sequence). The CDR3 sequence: CSASPSGPDEQYV. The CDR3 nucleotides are TGCAGTGCTTCCCCTAGCGGCCCGGACGAGCAGTACGTC.

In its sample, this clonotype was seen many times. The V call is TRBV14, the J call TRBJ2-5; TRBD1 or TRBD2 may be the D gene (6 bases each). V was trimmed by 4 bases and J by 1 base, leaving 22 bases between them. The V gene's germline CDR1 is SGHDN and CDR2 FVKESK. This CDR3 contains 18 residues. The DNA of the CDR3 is TGTGCCAGCAGCCGGAAGAGGGGGGTTGGCCACCTCCAAGAGACCCAGTACTTC. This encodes CASSRKRGVGHLQETQYF. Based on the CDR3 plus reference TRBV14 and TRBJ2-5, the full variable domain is EAGVTQFPSHSVIEKGQTVTLRCDPISGHDNLYWYRRVMGKEIKFLLHFVKESKQDESGMPNNRFLAERTGGTYSTLKVQPAELEDSGVYFCASSRKRGVGHLQETQYFGPGTRLLVL.